This is a list of T cell receptor beta chains from one sample in a study of blood T cell repertoires in COVID-19. TCRdb's copy holds only in-frame clones and misses some; the assay was immunoSEQ multiplex PCR. The sample records approximately 250,000 clones, 86% being singletons. Material for sequencing was peripheral blood. The source is a woman of 80 years or more with COVID-19, enrolled during active disease. Both conserved end residues are part of each CDR3. D genes are given only for firm matches. Clone sizes are given selectively: once, few, many, or a class where the clone is expanded.

j_call,d_call,clone_size,v_call,cdr3_nt,cdr3_aa
TRBJ1-5,-,-,TRBV19,TGTGCCAGTAGTATGGCCATCGGGGGAGCCCTCAATCAGCCCCAGCATTTT,CASSMAIGGALNQPQHF
TRBJ2-3,-,-,TRBV28,TGTGCCAGCAACGAGGCGGGGGCTACGCAGTATTTT,CASNEAGATQYF
TRBJ2-5,-,-,TRBV5-1,TGCGCCAGCAGCTTGGCCGCGACGGGGAGGCAGACCCAGTACTTC,CASSLAATGRQTQYF
TRBJ1-2,-,-,TRBV18,TGTGCCAGCTCATTACAGCAGGGGAGCCCCTATGGCTACACCTTC,CASSLQQGSPYGYTF
TRBJ1-2,-,-,TRBV10-3,TGTGCCATCAGTGGTACGGGGGACTATGGCTACACCTTC,CAISGTGDYGYTF
TRBJ2-1,TRBD2,-,TRBV5-5,TGTGCCAGCAGCTTGGTTGCTAGCGGGACCAATGAGCAGTTCTTC,CASSLVASGTNEQFF
TRBJ2-3,TRBD2,-,TRBV11-2,TGTGCCAGCAGCACCGCTAGCGGGGGTTATTATACGCAGTATTTT,CASSTASGGYYTQYF
TRBJ2-3,-,-,TRBV13,TGTGCCAGCAGCTTATTGGAGGGCGGCACAGATACGCAGTATTTT,CASSLLEGGTDTQYF
TRBJ1-1,-,-,TRBV12-3/TRBV12-4,TGTGCCAGCAGTTTGGGGAGAAACACTGAAGCTTTCTTT,CASSLGRNTEAFF
TRBJ1-1,TRBD1,-,TRBV7-2,TGTGCCAGCAGACGGGACAGCACTGAAGCTTTCTTT,CASRRDSTEAFF
TRBJ2-3,-,-,TRBV7-9,TGTGCCAGCAGCTTTGGTGGGGCCCTCCCCACAGATACGCAGTATTTT,CASSFGGALPTDTQYF
TRBJ2-1,-,-,TRBV19,TGTGCCAGTAGTATAGTCGGGGGGCTATGGGATGAGCAGTTCTTC,CASSIVGGLWDEQFF
TRBJ1-2,-,-,TRBV28,TGTGCCAGGATAGCACTACAGGGCGCGTCCGGCTACACCTTC,CARIALQGASGYTF
TRBJ2-5,-,-,TRBV11-2,TGTGCCAGCAGCTTTCCCGGGACTGCCATTACCCAGTACTTC,CASSFPGTAITQYF
TRBJ1-6,TRBD1,-,TRBV18,TGTGCCAGCTCACCACCGGGGACAGGAAGCTCCTATAATTCACCCCTCCACTTT,CASSPPGTGSSYNSPLHF
TRBJ1-1,-,-,TRBV7-9,TGTGCCAGCAGCTTAAAGGCGAGCCGGGGGACTGAAGCTTTCTTT,CASSLKASRGTEAFF
TRBJ2-1,TRBD2,-,TRBV2,TGTGCCAGCAGAGAGGGACTAGCGGGGAGCGGAGAGCAGTTCTTC,CASREGLAGSGEQFF
TRBJ1-1,-,-,TRBV28,TGTGCCAGCAGTTTAATCCCGGAGCTTCGGTATGCTTTCTTT,CASSLIPELRYAFF
TRBJ2-7,TRBD1,once,TRBV7-9,TGTGCCAGCGGAGACAGGGGGCGAAACGAGCAGTACTTC,CASGDRGRNEQYF
TRBJ2-3,TRBD2,-,TRBV6-4,TGTGCCAGCAGTGATCGGGGGGGGAAAGATACGCAGTATTTT,CASSDRGGKDTQYF
TRBJ1-3,-,-,TRBV7-6,TGTGCCAGCAGCTTAGGCCAGGCCCTCTCTGGAAACACCATATATTTT,CASSLGQALSGNTIYF
TRBJ2-3,TRBD2,-,TRBV5-1,TGCGCCAGCACCCCAGCGGGGGGGCGGACAGATACGCAGTATTTT,CASTPAGGRTDTQYF
TRBJ2-3,TRBD1,-,TRBV5-1,TGCGCCAGCAGCCCAGGTCGGGACAGGGCCTCAGATACGCAGTATTTT,CASSPGRDRASDTQYF
TRBJ1-2,-,-,TRBV29-1,TGCAGCGTGCGCGCGGCGGGGGGTGGCTACACCTTC,CSVRAAGGGYTF
TRBJ1-5,-,-,TRBV18,TGTGCCACCGGCGGGGGGCTGGGTCAGCCCCAGCATTTT,CATGGGLGQPQHF
TRBJ1-2,-,-,TRBV6-2/TRBV6-3,TGTGCCAGCAGTTACTTGGACAGAAACTATGGCTACACCTTC,CASSYLDRNYGYTF
TRBJ1-1,-,-,TRBV5-4,TGTGCCAGCAGCCTCACTAGATACACTGAAGCTTTCTTT,CASSLTRYTEAFF
TRBJ1-4,TRBD1,-,TRBV10-3,TGTGCCATCAGTGAGGGACAGGGGGCTGAAAAACTGTTTTTT,CAISEGQGAEKLFF